The TCR beta chain described here comes from a study of cytomegalovirus exposure and HLA in healthy donors. Study-wide findings and caveats: Later analysis placed DRB1 highest and HLA-C lowest in TCR association rates, which differed by HLA locus. In a later analysis, at a false discovery rate of 0.05, roughly 16,000 TCR beta sequences matched HLA alleles. One cluster of highly shared sequence variants probably arose as a sequencing artifact. Roughly uniform depth of sequencing across donors was assumed in presence/absence analyses.

CDR3 length equals 14 residues. The V and J ends lost 2 bases and 4 bases respectively, with 11 bases between them. Germline CDR1 and CDR2: MNHEY and SVGAGI. The PCR was carried out with 60 Vbeta primers and 13 Jbeta primers. Sequenced by immunoSEQ multiplex PCR; TCRdb stores in-frame clones only, minus some. The sample consists of approximately 82,000 clones, about 9.5% of them appearing once. This clone was seen only a few times. The antigen remains unidentified. The sequenced material came from PBMCs. The TCR was taken from a man in his sixties in good health and CMV-seropositive. The chain links TRBV6-5 to TRBJ1-1; D perhaps matches TRBD1 (5 bases). In DNA form, the CDR3 reads TGTGCCAGCAGTTACACCCGGGGGATCACTGAAGCTTTCTTT. Protein product: CASSYTRGITEAFF.